This entry concerns a single TCR beta chain. This sample stems from a study of shared clonotypes between healthy human individuals. At the level of the study: Samples came from two female and a few male donors aged 18 to 49. CD4 naive and memory got three plates each, CD8 naive two, CD8 memory one.

Free of recent acute infections or vaccinations, the donors were healthy HIV-negative adults. CDR3 length: 15 residues. The J segment lost 4 bases and the V segment lost 6 bases, leaving 8 bases of the junction unmatched. Per germline, CDR1 WSHSY and CDR2 SAAADI. It was roughly 190 ng DNA, about 30,000 T cell genomes, that sorted-subset replicate PCRs used. Profiled with immunoSEQ multiplex PCR; TCRdb holds only in-frame clones, not every one. This sample yields about 2 million clones, of which 95% are seen a single time; 0.13% belongs to the top ten. The sequencing input was naive CD4+ T cells sorted from blood. The subset was: CD45RA+ positively selected. This sequence originates from a man between 18 and 29 years old in good health. This chain joins TRBV10-2 and TRBJ2-7; TRBD2 agrees at 11 bases. CDR3 sequence: CASSPTSGDGYEQYF. DNA for the CDR3: TGCGCCAGCAGCCCGACTAGCGGGGATGGGTACGAGCAGTACTTC.